The sequence of this T cell receptor (beta chain) was determined in a study of blood T cell repertoires in COVID-19. The overall study: Samples came from the United States, Italy and Spain, spanning acute and convalescent COVID-19.

The CDR3 is 12 amino acids. V was cut by 9 bases and J by 7 bases, with 13 bases left in between. CDR1 is MDHEN, CDR2 SYDVKM, per germline. In the study's own analysis: Reference gene primer amplification yielded estimated nucleated cell counts. The data were produced by immunoSEQ multiplex PCR, yet TCRdb's version contains in-frame clones alone and is incomplete. The V and J calls and clone size come from that table; D and trimming were worked out from the DNA. The table has under 70,000 clones, approximately 90% seen once; the top ten hold about 6.4%. V gene TRBV28 combines with J gene TRBJ1-5, with a tentative D call TRBD1 (6 bases). Sequences were obtained from peripheral blood. This TCR was recovered from a woman between 65 and 79 years old with acute or convalescent COVID-19. CDR3 amino acids: CASSSQGQPQHF. The DNA of the CDR3 is TGTGCCAGTTCATCGCAGGGGCAGCCCCAGCATTTT. Complete variable domain (other parts from reference TRBV28 and TRBJ1-5): DVKVTQSSRYLVKRTGEKVFLECVQDMDHENMFWYRQDPGLGLRLIYFSYDVKMKEKGDIPEGYSVSREKKERFSLILESASTNQTSMYLCASSSQGQPQHFGDGTRLSIL.